The clone carrying this T cell receptor (beta chain) is a singleton in its sample. Its antigen is not known. The data originate from a study of graft-versus-host responses after intestinal transplantation. Study as a whole: Transplants were multivisceral, liver-intestinal, or isolated intestinal. Every one of the recipients received anti-thymocyte globulin induction and afterwards took tacrolimus and steroids for about 3 years.

CDR1 MDHEN and CDR2 SYDVKM come from the germline V gene. The V and J ends lost 2 bases and 5 bases, in that order; junction bases with no gene match: 6. This CDR3 comprises 15 residues. Study conclusions and caveats: Peak levels of circulating GvH clones tracked with early post-transplant HvG declines. Present in recipient marrow, GvH clones included some that appeared first in ileum or blood.

The repertoire was sequenced with immunoSEQ multiplex PCR; TCRdb's copy has only in-frame clones and lacks some. Here the sample spans some 110,000 clones, about 92% being singletons. This receptor was taken from a human donor who was the organ donor for an intestinal transplant. V usage is TRBV28 and J usage is TRBJ2-1, with 7 bases that match TRBD1. This material consisted of unstimulated CD8+ T cells sorted from spleen or lymph node cells, taken before transplant. The CDR3 DNA is TGTGCCAGCAGTTTAACTAGGGGGCGCAACAATGAGCAGTTCTTC. Encoded protein: CASSLTRGRNNEQFF. The full variable domain, in which reference TRBV28 and TRBJ2-1 provide the parts outside the CDR3, is DVKVTQSSRYLVKRTGEKVFLECVQDMDHENMFWYRQDPGLGLRLIYFSYDVKMKEKGDIPEGYSVSREKKERFSLILESASTNQTSMYLCASSLTRGRNNEQFFGPGTRLTVL.